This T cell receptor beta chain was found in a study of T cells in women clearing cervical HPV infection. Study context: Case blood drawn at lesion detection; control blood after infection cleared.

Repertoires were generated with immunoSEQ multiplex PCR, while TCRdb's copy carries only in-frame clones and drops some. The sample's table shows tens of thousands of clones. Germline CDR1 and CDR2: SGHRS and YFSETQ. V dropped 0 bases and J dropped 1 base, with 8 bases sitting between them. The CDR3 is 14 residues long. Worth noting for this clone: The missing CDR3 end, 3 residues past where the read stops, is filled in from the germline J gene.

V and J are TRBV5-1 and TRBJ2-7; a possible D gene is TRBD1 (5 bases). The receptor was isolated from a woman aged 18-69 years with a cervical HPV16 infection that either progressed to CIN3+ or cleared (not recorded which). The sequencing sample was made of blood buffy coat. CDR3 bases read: TGCGCCAGCAGCTTGGGCAGGGCGTCCTACGAG. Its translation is CASSLGRASYE. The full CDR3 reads CASSLGRASYEQYF.